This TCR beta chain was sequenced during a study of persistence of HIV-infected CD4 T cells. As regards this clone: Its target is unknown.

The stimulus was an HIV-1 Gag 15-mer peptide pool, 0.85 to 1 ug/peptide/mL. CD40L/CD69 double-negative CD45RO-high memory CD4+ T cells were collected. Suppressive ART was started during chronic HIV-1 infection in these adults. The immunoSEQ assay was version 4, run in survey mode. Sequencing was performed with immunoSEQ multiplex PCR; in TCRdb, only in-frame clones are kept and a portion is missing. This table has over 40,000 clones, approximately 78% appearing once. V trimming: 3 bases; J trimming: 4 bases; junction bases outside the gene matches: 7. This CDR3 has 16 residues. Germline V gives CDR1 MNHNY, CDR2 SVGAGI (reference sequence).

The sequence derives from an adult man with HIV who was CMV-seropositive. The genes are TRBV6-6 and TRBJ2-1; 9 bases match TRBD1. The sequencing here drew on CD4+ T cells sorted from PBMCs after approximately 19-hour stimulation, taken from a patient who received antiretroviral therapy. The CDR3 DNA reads TGTGCCAGCAGTTATCACGGGACAGGGAGATACAATGAGCAGTTCTTC. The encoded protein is CASSYHGTGRYNEQFF.